This T cell receptor (beta chain) was identified in a study of T cells in Graves' hyperthyroidism and ophthalmopathy. Study-wide context: Initial diagnosis, before any treatment, was when peripheral blood was collected. Broader study findings: Blood also held most thyroid clonotypes expanded beyond 0.001.

Amplified TCR beta CDR3 regions derived from RNA transcripts. In the first-round RT-PCR of the TCR CDR3, the HTBI primer set was used. TCRdb processed the multiplex PCR reads anew with MiXCR; each CDR3 protein has one entry. The repertoire has some 500,000 distinct CDR3 sequences, around a quarter of them found once; the top ten carry approximately 10%. About this clonotype itself: Its antigen is currently unknown.

Trimming left V 5 bases short and J 7 bases short, with 17 bases between. The CDR3 loop spans 15 amino acids. Germline CDR1 is SGHVS and CDR2 is FNYEAQ. The chain is built from TRBV7-6 and TRBJ2-2; TRBD2 is a possible D gene (6 bases). Material: blood. This sequence was found in a woman aged 25 to 45 with Graves' ophthalmopathy. The CDR3 sequence is CASSPPRTGGGELFF. CDR3 DNA: TGTGCCAGCAGCCCCCCCCGGACCGGGGGCGGGGAGCTGTTTTTT.